This TCR beta chain was documented in a study of T cell responses to AZD1222 COVID-19 vaccine listed by TCRdb under 2021. Describing the broader study: A total of approximately 240 trial participants underwent TCR sequencing, of whom nearly 210 had received two doses of AZD1222 and 26 had received two doses of the MenACWY control vaccine. Enrollment into the trials was organized by age into subgroups of 18-55, 56-69 and 70-plus years, and those subgroups contained roughly 150, 30 and 60 TCR-sequenced participants, respectively. The paper's findings and limits, for the study overall: Participants were mostly white British, with more females than males. The authors suggested clonal diversity may have been underestimated. A significant rise in spike-specific TCR breadth and depth was observed after two AZD1222 doses relative to day 0 and relative to MenACWY recipients. Epitopes outside the regions mutated in the B.1.351 and B.1.1.7 variants were reportedly recognized by nearly half of the unique spike-specific TCRs. In the small 56-69-year group, the increase in depth fell short of significance, most likely because of low power. The vaccine-associated CD4 TCRs covered the entire spike protein, and the dominant responses fell in regions 160-218 and 743-854. Conclusions about previously exposed vaccinees are limited, since just five or six AZD1222 recipients were seropositive for SARS-CoV-2 at baseline. Because no day 14 peak-response samples were available, the repertoires could be characterized only after the peak T cell response.

Details on this clone: Its binding antigen is unknown. No base quality information exists; no much larger clone differs at one position.

The CDR3 regions of human TCRbeta chains were analyzed by immunosequencing. In the paper's pipeline: Repertoire TCRs were checked for matches against a reference library of SARS-CoV-2-specific TCRs that had been generated using the MIRA antigen-specificity platform. Breadth meant the fraction of unique TCRs that were SARS-CoV-2-associated, whereas depth meant the fraction of total T cells that were SARS-CoV-2-associated. Using the MIRA data, each spike-specific TCR was mapped to the spike region that the TCR reacts to and placed in a CD4 or CD8 class. Log10-transformed breadth and depth values were compared by one-way ANOVA with Sidak's multiple comparisons tests. This immuneACCESS table, as held by TCRdb, lists in-frame sequences with V and J called but not all clones. Of the missing ones, under half trace to an unresolved V gene in checked studies; the others have no known cause. The V and J calls and clone size were taken over from that table, and D and trimming were inferred from the DNA. A total of tens of thousands of clones appear in this sample, approximately 78% of them only once. The ten top clones hold around 4.5% of the sample.

The time point label, as the study defines it: about 28 days (+/-7) after the second vaccine dose. AZD1222 recipients whose second dose came at about 4 weeks and those whose second dose came at about 12 weeks were combined into one group, since spike-specific TCR depth and breadth did not differ between the two schedules. Vaccinee samples came from UK trials COV001 and COV002, including a single-blind randomized controlled phase 2/3 trial of AZD1222 (ChAdOx1 nCoV-19) in healthy adults. Trial participant PBMC samples were collected at day 0 and day 28 after the second dose for TCRbeta chain sequencing. Counted from cysteine to valine, this CDR3 has 15 amino acids. Only CDR3 DNA remains: 45 bases, in frame from the first base. Trimming removed 2 bases from V and 6 bases from J; the gene matches leave 10 bases unexplained. Via the germline V gene, CDR1 is KGHSH and CDR2 LQKENI.

The sequenced sample was peripheral blood, obtained 28 days after the second AZD1222 dose. The receptor's source is an adult who received the AZD1222 COVID-19 vaccine. This sequence uses TRBV18 and TRBJ2-7; TRBD1 lines up with 7 middle nucleotides. The encoded CDR3 is CASSPGHRGFSEQYV. The nucleotide sequence is given as TGTGCCAGCTCACCAGGGCACAGGGGATTTTCCGAGCAGTACGTC.